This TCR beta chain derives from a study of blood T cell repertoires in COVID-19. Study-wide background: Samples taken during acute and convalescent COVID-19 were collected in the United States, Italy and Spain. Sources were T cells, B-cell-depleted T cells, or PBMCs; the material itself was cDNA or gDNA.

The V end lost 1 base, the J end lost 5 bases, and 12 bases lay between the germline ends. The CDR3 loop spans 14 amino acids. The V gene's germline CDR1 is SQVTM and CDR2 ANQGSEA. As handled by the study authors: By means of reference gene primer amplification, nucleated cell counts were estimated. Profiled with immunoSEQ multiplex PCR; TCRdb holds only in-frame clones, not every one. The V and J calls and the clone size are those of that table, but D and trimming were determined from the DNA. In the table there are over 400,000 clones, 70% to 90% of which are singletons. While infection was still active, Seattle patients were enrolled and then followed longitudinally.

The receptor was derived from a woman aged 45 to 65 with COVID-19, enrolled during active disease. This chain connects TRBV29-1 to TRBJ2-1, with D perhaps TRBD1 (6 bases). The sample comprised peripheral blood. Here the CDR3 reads CSVEGSAGDNEQFF. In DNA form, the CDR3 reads TGCAGCGTTGAAGGGTCGGCAGGGGACAATGAGCAGTTCTTC.